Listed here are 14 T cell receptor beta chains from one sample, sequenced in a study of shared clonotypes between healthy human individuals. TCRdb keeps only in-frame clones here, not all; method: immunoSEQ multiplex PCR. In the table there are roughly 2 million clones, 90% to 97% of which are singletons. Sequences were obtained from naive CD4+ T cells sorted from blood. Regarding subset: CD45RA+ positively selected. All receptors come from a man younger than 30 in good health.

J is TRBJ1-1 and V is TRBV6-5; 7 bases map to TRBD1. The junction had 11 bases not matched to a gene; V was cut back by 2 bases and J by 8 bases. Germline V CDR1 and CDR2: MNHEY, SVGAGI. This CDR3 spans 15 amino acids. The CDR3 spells CASSYRFVQGREAFF. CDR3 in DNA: TGTGCCAGCAGTTACAGATTCGTACAGGGGAGAGAAGCTTTCTTT.

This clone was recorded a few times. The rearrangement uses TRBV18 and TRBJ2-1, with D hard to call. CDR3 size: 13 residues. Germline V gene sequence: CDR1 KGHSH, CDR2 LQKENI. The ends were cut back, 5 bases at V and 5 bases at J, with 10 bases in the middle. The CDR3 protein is CASSGRPHNEQFF. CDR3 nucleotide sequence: TGTGCCAGCTCAGGGCGGCCCCACAATGAGCAGTTCTTC.

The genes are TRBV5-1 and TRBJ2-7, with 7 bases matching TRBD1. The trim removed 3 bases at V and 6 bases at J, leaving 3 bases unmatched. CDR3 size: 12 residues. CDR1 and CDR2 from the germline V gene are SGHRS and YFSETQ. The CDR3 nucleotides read TGCGCCAGCAGCTCAGACAGGGCCGAGCAGTACTTC. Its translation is CASSSDRAEQYF.

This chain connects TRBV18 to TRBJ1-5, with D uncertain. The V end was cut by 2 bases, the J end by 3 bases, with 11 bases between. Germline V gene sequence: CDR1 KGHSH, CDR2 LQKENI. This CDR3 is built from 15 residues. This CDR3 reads CASSPLAGVNQPQHF. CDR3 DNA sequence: TGTGCCAGCTCACCATTAGCCGGGGTCAATCAGCCCCAGCATTTT.

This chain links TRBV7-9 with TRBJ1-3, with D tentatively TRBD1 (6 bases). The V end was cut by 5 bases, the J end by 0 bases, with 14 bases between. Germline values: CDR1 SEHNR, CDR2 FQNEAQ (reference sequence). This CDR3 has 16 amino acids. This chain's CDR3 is CASSPPGQSSGNTIYF. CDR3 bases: TGTGCCAGCAGCCCCCCGGGACAAAGCTCTGGAAACACCATATATTTT.

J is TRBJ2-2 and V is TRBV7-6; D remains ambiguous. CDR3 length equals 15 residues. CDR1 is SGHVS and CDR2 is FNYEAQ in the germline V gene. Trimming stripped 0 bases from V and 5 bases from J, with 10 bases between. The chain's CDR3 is CASSLALLGTGELFF. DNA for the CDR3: TGTGCCAGCAGCTTAGCGCTACTTGGGACCGGGGAGCTGTTTTTT.

CDR3 sequence: CASSPRTSGFSEQYF. CDR3 coding DNA: TGTGCCAGCAGCCCCCGGACTAGCGGTTTCTCCGAGCAGTACTTC. V usage is TRBV5-6 and J usage is TRBJ2-7, with TRBD2 matching over 10 bases. V lost 4 bases to trimming and J lost 6 bases; unmatched junction nucleotides: 10. The CDR3 is 15 amino acids. Germline lookup yields CDR1 SGHDT and CDR2 YYEEEE.

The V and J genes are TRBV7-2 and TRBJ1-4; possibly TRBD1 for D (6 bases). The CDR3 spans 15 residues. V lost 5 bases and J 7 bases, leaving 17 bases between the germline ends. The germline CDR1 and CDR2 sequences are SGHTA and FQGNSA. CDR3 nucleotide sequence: TGTGCCAGCAGCCCAGCCCCAGGGGCCACTGAAAAACTGTTTTTT. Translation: CASSPAPGATEKLFF.

The DNA for the CDR3 is TGTGCCATCAGGCCGGGTTCCACCCTGCTCGGCTACACCTTC. Its translation is CAIRPGSTLLGYTF. The gene calls are TRBV10-3 and TRBJ1-2; no clear D gene. CDR1 and CDR2 from the germline V gene are ENHRY and SYGVKD. This CDR3 contains 14 residues. V was clipped by 6 bases and J by 8 bases, with 19 bases between them.

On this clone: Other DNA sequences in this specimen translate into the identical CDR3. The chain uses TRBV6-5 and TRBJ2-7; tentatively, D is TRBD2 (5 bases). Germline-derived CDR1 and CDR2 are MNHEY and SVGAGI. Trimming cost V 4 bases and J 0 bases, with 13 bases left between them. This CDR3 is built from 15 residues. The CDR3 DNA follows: TGTGCCAGCAGTTCCGAGACGGGAAGCTCCTACGAGCAGTACTTC. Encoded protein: CASSSETGSSYEQYF.

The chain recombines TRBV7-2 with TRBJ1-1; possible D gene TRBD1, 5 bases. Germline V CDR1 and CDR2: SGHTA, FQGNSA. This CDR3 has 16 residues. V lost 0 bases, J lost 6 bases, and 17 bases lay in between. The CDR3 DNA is TGTGCCAGCAGCTTAGCGCAGCGAGTCCTGGGGGCTGAAGCTTTCTTT. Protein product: CASSLAQRVLGAEAFF.

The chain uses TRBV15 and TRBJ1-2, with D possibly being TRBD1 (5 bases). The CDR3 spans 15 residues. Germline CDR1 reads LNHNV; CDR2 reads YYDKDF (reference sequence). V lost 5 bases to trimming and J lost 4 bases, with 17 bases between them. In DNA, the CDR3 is TGTGCCACCAGCCCAGGACATGTTACTCTCTATGGCTACACCTTC. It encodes CATSPGHVTLYGYTF.

This CDR3 is CASTRGESLGYTF. CDR3 in DNA: TGTGCCAGCACCAGGGGGGAGTCTCTCGGCTACACCTTC. V is TRBV6-5 and J is TRBJ1-2, with 7 bases identical to TRBD1. Trimming removed 7 bases from V and 8 bases from J; junction bases left unmatched: 10. This CDR3 comprises 13 residues. Germline V CDR1 and CDR2: MNHEY, SVGAGI.

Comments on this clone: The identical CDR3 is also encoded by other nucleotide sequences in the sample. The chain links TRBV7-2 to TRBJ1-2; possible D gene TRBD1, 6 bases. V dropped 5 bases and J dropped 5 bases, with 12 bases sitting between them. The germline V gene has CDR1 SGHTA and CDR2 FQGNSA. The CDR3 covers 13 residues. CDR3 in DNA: TGTGCCAGCAGCCTACAGGGAGAATATGGCTACACCTTC. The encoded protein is CASSLQGEYGYTF.